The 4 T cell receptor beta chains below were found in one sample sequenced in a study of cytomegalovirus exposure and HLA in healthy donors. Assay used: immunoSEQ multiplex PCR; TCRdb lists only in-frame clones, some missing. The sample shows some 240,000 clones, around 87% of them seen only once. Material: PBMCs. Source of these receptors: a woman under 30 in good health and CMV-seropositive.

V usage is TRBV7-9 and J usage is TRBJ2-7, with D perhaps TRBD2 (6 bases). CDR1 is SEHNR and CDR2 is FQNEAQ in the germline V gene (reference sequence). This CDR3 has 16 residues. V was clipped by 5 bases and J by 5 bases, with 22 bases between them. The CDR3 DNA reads TGTGCCAGCAGCAAGGAGGCTGGCGGGGTGGCTCACGAGCAGTACTTC. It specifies CASSKEAGGVAHEQYF.

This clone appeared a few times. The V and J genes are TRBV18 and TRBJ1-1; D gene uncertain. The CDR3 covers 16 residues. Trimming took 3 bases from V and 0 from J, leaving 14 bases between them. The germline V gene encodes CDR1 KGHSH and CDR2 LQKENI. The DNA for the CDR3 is TGTGCCAGCTCACCCGGAGCCAGCATCATGAACACTGAAGCTTTCTTT. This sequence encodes CASSPGASIMNTEAFF.

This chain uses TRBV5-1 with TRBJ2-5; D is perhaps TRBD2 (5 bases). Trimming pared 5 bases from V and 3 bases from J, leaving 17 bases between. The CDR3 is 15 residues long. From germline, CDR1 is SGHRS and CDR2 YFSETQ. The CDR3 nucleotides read TGCGCCAGCAGTGGCTGGGCGAGGGCTAAAGAGACCCAGTACTTC. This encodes CASSGWARAKETQYF. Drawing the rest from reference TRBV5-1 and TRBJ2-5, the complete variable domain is KAGVTQTPRYLIKTRGQQVTLSCSPISGHRSVSWYQQTPGQGLQFLFEYFSETQRNKGNFPGRFSGRQFSNSRSEMNVSTLELGDSALYLCASSGWARAKETQYFGPGTRLLVL.

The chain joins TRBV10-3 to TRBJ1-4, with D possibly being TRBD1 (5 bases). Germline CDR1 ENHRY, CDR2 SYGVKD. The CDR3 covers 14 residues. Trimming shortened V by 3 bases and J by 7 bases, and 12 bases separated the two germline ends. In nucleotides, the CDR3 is TGTGCCATCAGTGATTCGGGGGGGGGTGAAAAACTGTTTTTT. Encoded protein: CAISDSGGGEKLFF.